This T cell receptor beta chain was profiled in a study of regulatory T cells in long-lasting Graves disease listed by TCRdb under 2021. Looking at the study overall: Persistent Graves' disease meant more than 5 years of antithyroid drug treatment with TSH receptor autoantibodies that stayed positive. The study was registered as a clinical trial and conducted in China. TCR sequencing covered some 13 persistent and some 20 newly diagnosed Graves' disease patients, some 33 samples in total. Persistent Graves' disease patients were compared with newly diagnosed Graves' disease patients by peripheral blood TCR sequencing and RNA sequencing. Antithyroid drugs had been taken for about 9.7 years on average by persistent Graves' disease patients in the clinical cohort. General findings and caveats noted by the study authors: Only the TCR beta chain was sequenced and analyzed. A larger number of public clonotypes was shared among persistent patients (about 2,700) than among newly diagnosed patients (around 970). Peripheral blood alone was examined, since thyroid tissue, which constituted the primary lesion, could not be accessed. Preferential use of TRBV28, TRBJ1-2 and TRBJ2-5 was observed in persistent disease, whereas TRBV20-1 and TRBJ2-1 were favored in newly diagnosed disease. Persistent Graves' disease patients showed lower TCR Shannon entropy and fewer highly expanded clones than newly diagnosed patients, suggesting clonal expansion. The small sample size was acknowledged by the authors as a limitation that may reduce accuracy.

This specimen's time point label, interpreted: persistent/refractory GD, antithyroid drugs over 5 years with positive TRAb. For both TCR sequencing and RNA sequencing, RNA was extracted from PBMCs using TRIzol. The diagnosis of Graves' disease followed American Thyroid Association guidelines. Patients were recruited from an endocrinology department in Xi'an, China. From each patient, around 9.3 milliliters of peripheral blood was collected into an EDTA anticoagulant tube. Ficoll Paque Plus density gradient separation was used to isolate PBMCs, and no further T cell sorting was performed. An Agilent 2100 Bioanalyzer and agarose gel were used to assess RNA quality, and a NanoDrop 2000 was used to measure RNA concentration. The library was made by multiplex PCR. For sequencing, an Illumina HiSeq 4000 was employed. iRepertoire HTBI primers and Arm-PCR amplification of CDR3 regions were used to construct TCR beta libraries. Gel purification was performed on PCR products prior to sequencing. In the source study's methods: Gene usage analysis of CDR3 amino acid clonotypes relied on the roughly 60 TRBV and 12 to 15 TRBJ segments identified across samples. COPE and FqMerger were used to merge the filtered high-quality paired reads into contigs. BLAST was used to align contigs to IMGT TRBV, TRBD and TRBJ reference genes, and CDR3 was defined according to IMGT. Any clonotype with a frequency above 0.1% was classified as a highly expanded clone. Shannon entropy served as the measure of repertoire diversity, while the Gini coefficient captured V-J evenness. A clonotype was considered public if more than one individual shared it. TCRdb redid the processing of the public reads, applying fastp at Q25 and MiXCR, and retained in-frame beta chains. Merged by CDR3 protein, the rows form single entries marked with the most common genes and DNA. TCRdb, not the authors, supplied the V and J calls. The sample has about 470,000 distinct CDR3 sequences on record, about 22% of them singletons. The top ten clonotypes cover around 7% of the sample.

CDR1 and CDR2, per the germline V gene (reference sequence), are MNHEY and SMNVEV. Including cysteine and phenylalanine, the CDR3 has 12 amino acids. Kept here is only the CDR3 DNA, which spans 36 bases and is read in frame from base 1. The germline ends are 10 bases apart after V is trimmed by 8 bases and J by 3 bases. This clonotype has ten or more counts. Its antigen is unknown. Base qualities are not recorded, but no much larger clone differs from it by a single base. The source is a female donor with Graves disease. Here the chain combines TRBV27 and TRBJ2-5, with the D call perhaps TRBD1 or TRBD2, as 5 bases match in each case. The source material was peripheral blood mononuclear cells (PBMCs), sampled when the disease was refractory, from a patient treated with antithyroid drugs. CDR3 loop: CASGLGEETQYF. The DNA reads TGTGCCAGCGGACTGGGGGAAGAGACCCAGTACTTC.